This T cell receptor (beta chain) was found in a study of blood T cell repertoires in COVID-19. About the research overall: The origin of the acute and convalescent COVID-19 samples was the United States, Italy and Spain. PBMCs, B-cell-depleted T cells, or T cells were the source of the cDNA or gDNA that made up the material.

This study enrolled people aged roughly 18 to 89 from approximately 25 US geographic areas. Original methodology: Amplification with reference gene primers provided the estimates of nucleated cell counts. TCRdb keeps only in-frame clones here, not all; method: immunoSEQ multiplex PCR. The V and J calls and the clone size are those of that table, but D and trimming were determined from the DNA. The sample consists of about 200,000 clones, approximately 79% of them appearing once. Germline V gene lookup returns CDR1 SGHRS and CDR2 YFSETQ. This CDR3 is 15 amino acids long. V dropped 2 bases and J dropped 1; count of bases not matched to a gene: 1.

The chain joins TRBV5-1 to TRBJ1-4, with TRBD1 identical over 8 bases. The sample taken for sequencing was PBMCs or T cells enriched from blood (not recorded which). The TCR was taken from a woman aged 55-69 years with acute COVID-19. The CDR3 is CASSLQGGTNEKLFF. In DNA, the CDR3 is TGCGCCAGCAGCTTACAGGGGGGAACTAATGAAAAACTGTTTTTT.